The T cell receptor (beta chain) under discussion was sequenced for a study of blood T cell repertoires in COVID-19. Study at large: COVID-19 samples from acute and convalescent phases originated in the United States, Italy and Spain. T cells, B-cell-depleted T cells, or PBMCs supplied cDNA or gDNA.

Germline assignment: CDR1 LNHNV and CDR2 YYDKDF (reference sequence). The V end was cut by 6 bases, the J end by 4 bases, with 16 bases between. The CDR3 has 15 residues. In the original processing: Reference gene primer amplification gave estimated nucleated cell counts. Measured with immunoSEQ multiplex PCR; TCRdb has only the in-frame clones, and not every one. For V, J and clone size, that table is used; D and trimming come from the DNA. The table has about 150,000 clones, about 72% seen once. The chain carries TRBV15 and TRBJ1-5, with TRBD1 as a possible D gene (5 bases). Sample: peripheral blood. This TCR was recovered from a man aged 55-75 years who had recovered from COVID-19. This CDR3 reads CATSPIDGGNQPQHF. Written as DNA, the CDR3 is TGTGCCACCAGTCCGATTGACGGGGGGAATCAGCCCCAGCATTTT.